The entry below describes one TCR beta chain. The assay was immunoSEQ multiplex PCR, and TCRdb's table has in-frame clones only and misses some. Altogether approximately 300,000 clones are present, about 86% being singletons, with the ten largest covering approximately 2%. The sample comes from a study of Ad26.COV2.S vaccination and SARS-CoV-2 variants. Study context: It was the COV1001 Ad26.COV2.S trial arm that included the donor.

Germline CDR1 MNHEY, CDR2 SVGEGT. The CDR3 is made up of 15 amino acids. Unmatched junction bases numbered 8, after V lost 5 bases and J lost 4 bases. The treatment is: around 19 received Ad26.COV2.S at low or high dose, single or two shots; 5 received placebo; per-sample allocation not given. Each sample was drawn 63 days after the first injection (of vaccine or placebo). Immunization relied on an Ad26 vector, which expressed Wuhan-strain SARS-CoV-2 spike. V usage is TRBV6-2 or TRBV6-3 and J usage is TRBJ1-2, with 9 bases identical to TRBD1. This TCR was sampled from a person aged 18-60 years who received the Ad26.COV2.S COVID-19 vaccine or a placebo. The sequenced sample was peripheral blood, obtained in a trial of Ad26.COV2.S vaccine versus placebo. DNA for the CDR3: TGTGCCAGCAGTACCCGGACAGGGGTCATCTATGGCTACACCTTC. Encoded protein: CASSTRTGVIYGYTF.